These 14 T cell receptor beta chains were sequenced from one sample in a study of T cell responses to AZD1222 COVID-19 vaccine. Sequenced by immunoSEQ multiplex PCR; TCRdb stores in-frame clones only, minus some. The sample records fewer than 150,000 clones, 90% to 95% being singletons. The specimen was peripheral blood, collected on day 0 of AZD1222 vaccination. Receptor source: an adult in good health.

CDR3 sequence (DNA): TGTGCCAGCAGTACCAGGGTTTTGAGGCTTGAAAACATTCAGTACTTC. This translates into CASSTRVLRLENIQYF. V usage is TRBV28 and J usage is TRBJ2-4; TRBD1 is a possible D gene (5 bases). Germline loops: CDR1 MDHEN, CDR2 SYDVKM. Trimming removed 5 bases from V and 5 bases from J, with 19 bases in between. The CDR3 covers 16 residues.

This chain uses TRBV18 with TRBJ1-5, with D maybe TRBD1 (5 bases). CDR1 is KGHSH and CDR2 is LQKENI in the germline V gene. V was pared by 2 bases and J by 0 bases, with 8 bases between. The CDR3 is 15 residues long. The CDR3 spells CASSPTGYSNQPQHF. The CDR3 coding sequence is TGTGCCAGCTCACCAACAGGATATAGCAATCAGCCCCAGCATTTT.

This sequence joins TRBV7-2 and TRBJ1-6, with TRBD1 matching over 9 bases. V was pared by 3 bases and J by 7 bases, with 4 bases of the junction left unmatched. Germline V CDR1 and CDR2: SGHTA, FQGNSA. This CDR3 has 15 residues. The CDR3 region has the DNA TGTGCCAGCAGCTTTGGACAGGGGCTGAATTCACCCCTCCACTTT. It is translated as CASSFGQGLNSPLHF.

V and J are TRBV23-1 and TRBJ2-7; TRBD2 might be the D (6 bases). TRBV23-1 is sorted into the ORF group, with uncertain function. CDR3 length: 12 amino acids. Between the trimmed V and J ends, which lost 7 bases and 2 bases, there was a span of 9 bases. CDR3: CASMGLTYEQYF. CDR3 DNA sequence: TGCGCCAGCATGGGACTGACCTACGAGCAGTACTTC.

The table lists this clone with a count of one. The rearrangement uses TRBV19 and TRBJ1-4; 9 bases fit TRBD1. J gave up 7 bases and V 6 bases, and 12 bases lay outside the gene matches. Germline-derived CDR1 and CDR2 are LNHDA and SQIVND (reference sequence). The CDR3 sequence is 16 residues long. CDR3 protein: CASSGQGRGPREKLFF. CDR3 in DNA: TGTGCCAGTAGCGGACAGGGGCGAGGGCCGCGTGAAAAACTGTTTTTT.

V is TRBV5-5 and J is TRBJ1-1, with D unclear. Trimming removed 5 bases at V and 0 bases at J, with 11 bases between. CDR3 size: 14 residues. In germline, CDR1 is SGHKS, CDR2 YYEKEE (reference sequence). The CDR3: CASSLGPMNTEAFF. The CDR3 DNA reads TGTGCCAGCAGTCTGGGCCCGATGAACACTGAAGCTTTCTTT.

This chain connects TRBV28 to TRBJ2-7; perhaps TRBD1 as D (7 bases). The CDR3 runs 16 residues. V gave up 6 bases and J gave up 0 bases, with 18 bases separating them. The germline gives CDR1 MDHEN, CDR2 SYDVKM. CDR3 region: CASRTLRGDSSYEQYF. The CDR3 DNA follows: TGTGCCAGCAGGACCCTGAGGGGGGACAGCTCCTACGAGCAGTACTTC.

V is TRBV18 and J is TRBJ1-2, with a possible D match to TRBD1 (5 bases). Germline CDR1 reads KGHSH; CDR2 reads LQKENI. V shed 0 bases and J shed 2 bases, with 16 bases lying between them. The length of the CDR3 is 17 residues. CDR3 protein: CASSPPIRQRLNYGYTF. CDR3 nucleotide sequence: TGTGCCAGCTCACCACCGATACGACAGCGATTAAACTATGGCTACACCTTC. Filled out from reference TRBV18 and TRBJ1-2, the complete variable domain reads NAGVMQNPRHLVRRRGQEARLRCSPMKGHSHVYWYRQLPEEGLKFMVYLQKENIIDESGMPKERFSAEFPKEGPSILRIQQVVRGDSAAYFCASSPPIRQRLNYGYTFGSGTRLTVV.

The V gene is TRBV20-1, the J gene TRBJ1-1; D may be TRBD1 (6 bases). Trimming pared 3 bases from V and 4 bases from J, leaving 15 bases between. This CDR3 contains 14 residues. In germline, CDR1 is DFQATT, CDR2 SNEGSKA (reference sequence). This chain's CDR3 is CSASLGGAVTEAFF. The CDR3 nucleotides are TGCAGTGCTAGTTTAGGGGGGGCAGTCACTGAAGCTTTCTTT.

Concerning this clone: Mismatch with germline at one junction end may stem from a read error. This sequence joins TRBV18 and TRBJ2-5; D is possibly TRBD1 (6 bases). The CDR3 has 15 residues. In germline, CDR1 is KGHSH, CDR2 LQKENI. For the CDR3, the DNA is TGTGCCAGCTCACCCGGGACAAAGCGACAAGAGGCCCAGTACTTC. Amino acids: CASSPGTKRQEAQYF.

The rearrangement joins TRBV9 to TRBJ1-2; TRBD1 aligns across 9 bases. In germline, CDR1 is SGDLS, CDR2 YYNGEE. V gave up 4 bases and J gave up 8 bases; unmatched junction bases: 6. The CDR3 covers 13 residues. The CDR3 nucleotides read TGTGCCAGCAGCTCGGACAGGGGAGAGGGCTACACCTTC. The encoded protein is CASSSDRGEGYTF.

V gene TRBV15 combines with J gene TRBJ1-4, with D uncertain. CDR3 length: 13 amino acids. CDR1 LNHNV and CDR2 YYDKDF come from the germline V gene (reference sequence). V dropped 3 bases and J dropped 3 bases, with 5 bases sitting between them. CDR3: CATSRGSNEKLFF. The CDR3 DNA is TGTGCCACCAGCAGGGGGTCTAATGAAAAACTGTTTTTT.

This chain connects TRBV6-6 to TRBJ1-1, with unresolved D. The V end lost 6 bases, the J end lost 7 bases, and 15 bases lay between the germline ends. The CDR3 is 13 residues long. CDR1 is MNHNY, CDR2 SVGAGI, per germline (reference sequence). CDR3 in amino acids: CASRPFGIVEAFF. CDR3 nucleotide sequence: TGTGCCAGCAGACCTTTTGGAATTGTTGAAGCTTTCTTT.

This chain links TRBV6-2 or TRBV6-3 with TRBJ2-1, with 12 bases fitting TRBD2. The junction had 6 bases not matched to a gene; V was cut back by 3 bases and J by 0 bases. The CDR3 is 18 residues long. Germline CDR1 reads MNHEY; CDR2 reads SVGEGT. CDR3 DNA sequence: TGTGCCAGCAGTTATACTAGCGGGAGGACTAGCTCCTACAATGAGCAGTTCTTC. Translating it yields CASSYTSGRTSSYNEQFF.